This T cell receptor (beta chain) was captured in a study of T cell responses to AZD1222 COVID-19 vaccine. Sequenced by immunoSEQ multiplex PCR; TCRdb stores in-frame clones only, minus some. The sample lists tens of thousands of clones, 65% to 85% occurring once. Source: peripheral blood, taken on day 0 of AZD1222 vaccination. The clonotype originates from an adult in good health.

CDR3 in DNA: TGTGCCAGCAGCTTATCGGGGGGGCGAGTAGCGGAGCAGTTCTTC. Translating gives CASSLSGGRVAEQFF. This rearrangement joins TRBV11-2 to TRBJ2-1, with 8 bases aligning to TRBD2. This CDR3 is 15 amino acids long. Germline lookup yields CDR1 SGHAT and CDR2 FQNNGV. The ends lost 2 bases at V and 10 bases at J; junction bases unmatched: 10. Drawing the rest from reference TRBV11-2 and TRBJ2-1, the complete variable domain is EAGVAQSPRYKIIEKRQSVAFWCNPISGHATLYWYQQILGQGPKLLIQFQNNGVVDDSQLPKDRFSAERLKGVDSTLKIQPAKLEDSAVYLCASSLSGGRVAEQFFGPGTRLTVL.